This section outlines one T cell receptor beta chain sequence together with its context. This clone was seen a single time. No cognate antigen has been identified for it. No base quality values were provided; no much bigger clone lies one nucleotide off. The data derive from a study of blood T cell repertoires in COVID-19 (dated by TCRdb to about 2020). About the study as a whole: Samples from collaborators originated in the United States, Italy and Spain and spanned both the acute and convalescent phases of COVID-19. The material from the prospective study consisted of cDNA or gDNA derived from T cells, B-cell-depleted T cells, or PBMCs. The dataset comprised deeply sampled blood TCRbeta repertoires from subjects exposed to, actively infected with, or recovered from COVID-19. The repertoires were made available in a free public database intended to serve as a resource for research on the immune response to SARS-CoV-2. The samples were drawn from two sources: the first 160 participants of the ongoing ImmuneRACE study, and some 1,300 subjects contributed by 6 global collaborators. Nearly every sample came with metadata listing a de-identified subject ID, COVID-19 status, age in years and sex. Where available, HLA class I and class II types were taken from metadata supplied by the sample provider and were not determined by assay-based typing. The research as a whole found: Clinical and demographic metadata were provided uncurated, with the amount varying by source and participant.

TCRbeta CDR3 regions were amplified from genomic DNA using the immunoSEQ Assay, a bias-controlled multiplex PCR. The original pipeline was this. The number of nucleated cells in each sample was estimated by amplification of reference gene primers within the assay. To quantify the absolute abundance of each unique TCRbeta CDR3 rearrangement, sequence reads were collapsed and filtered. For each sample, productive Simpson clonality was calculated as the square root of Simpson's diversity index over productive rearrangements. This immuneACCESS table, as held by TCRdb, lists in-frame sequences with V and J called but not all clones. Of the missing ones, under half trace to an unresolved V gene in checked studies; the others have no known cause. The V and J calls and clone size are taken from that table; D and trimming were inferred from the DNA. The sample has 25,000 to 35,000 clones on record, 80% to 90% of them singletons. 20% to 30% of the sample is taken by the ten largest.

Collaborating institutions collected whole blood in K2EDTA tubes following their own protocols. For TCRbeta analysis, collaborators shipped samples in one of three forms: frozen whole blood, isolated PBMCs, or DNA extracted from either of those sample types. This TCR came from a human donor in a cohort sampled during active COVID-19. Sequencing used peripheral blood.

The sequenced DNA is TGTGCCAGCAGCGTATCGGGACAGGGAAATCAGCCCCAGCATTTT. Protein translation: CASSVSGQGNQPQHF. The rearranged segments are TRBV5-8 and TRBJ1-5; 9 bases in the junction line up with TRBD1. The CDR3 has 15 amino acids, counting the end cysteine and phenylalanine. The CDR3 DNA has 45 bases and is translated from base 1. According to the germline V gene, CDR1 reads SGHTS and CDR2 reads YDEGEE. Clipping removes 4 bases from V and 4 bases from J, with 6 as the unmatched junction base count. Joined to the reference TRBV5-8 and TRBJ1-5 proteins, this CDR3 gives the full variable domain: EAGVTQSPTHLIKTRGQQATLRCSPISGHTSVYWYQQALGLGLQFLLWYDEGEERNRGNFPPRFSGRQFPNYSSELNVNALELEDSALYLCASSVSGQGNQPQHFGDGTRLSIL.